The 26 T cell receptor beta chains listed next were all sequenced from one sample in a study of T-cell memory formation after mild COVID-19. MiXCR, applied by TCRdb to the 5' RACE reads, yields one record per CDR3 protein. Of under 600,000 distinct CDR3 sequences listed, less than 25% were seen once; the top ten hold roughly 8.3%. Sample: PBMCs or a T cell subset sorted from them (not recorded which). These receptors were taken from an adult woman who had mild COVID-19 (a few samples of this study predate the infection). Cell type and time point are not known.

This clonotype has only a few counts. The chain uses TRBV3-1 and TRBJ2-1; TRBD2 aligns across 12 bases. V lost 0 bases, J lost 8 bases, and 11 bases stayed unmatched. The CDR3 has 18 residues. Per the germline V gene, CDR1 is LGHDT and CDR2 is YNNKEL (reference sequence). Written as DNA, the CDR3 is TGTGCCAGCAGCCAAGATCCGGGGCTAGCGGGAGGGGTCGATGAGCAGTTCTTC. It codes for CASSQDPGLAGGVDEQFF.

The chain uses TRBV5-4 and TRBJ2-1; 9 nucleotides align to TRBD2. Per germline, CDR1 SGHNT and CDR2 YYREEE (reference sequence). The CDR3 extends over 15 amino acids. The V segment lost 3 bases and the J segment 6 bases; nucleotides outside the gene matches: 7. CDR3 residues: CASSSKRGAPNEQFF. For the CDR3, the DNA is TGTGCCAGCAGCTCAAAGCGGGGGGCCCCCAATGAGCAGTTCTTC.

This clonotype was seen a handful of times. The rearrangement links TRBV4-1 to TRBJ2-2; 10 bases fit TRBD2. CDR1 is MGHRA and CDR2 is YSYEKL in the germline V gene. This CDR3 has 19 residues. The trim removed 0 bases at V and 4 bases at J, leaving 11 bases unmatched. Written as DNA, the CDR3 is TGCGCCAGCAGCCAAGATGGGGTTCGAGCGGGGGGGCCCACCGGGGAGCTGTTTTTT. Translated, it gives CASSQDGVRAGGPTGELFF.

This clonotype was detected only a few times. The rearrangement joins TRBV12-3 or TRBV12-4 to TRBJ1-1; D is unclear. The V gene lost 6 bases and the J gene lost 0 bases, with 8 bases spanning the gap. The CDR3 has 13 residues. The CDR3 sequence is CASRVTLNTEAFF. CDR3 nucleotides: TGTGCCAGCAGGGTGACGTTGAACACTGAAGCTTTCTTT.

V gene TRBV12-3 or TRBV12-4 combines with J gene TRBJ2-1; no clear D. Trimming removed 8 bases at V and 0 bases at J, with 5 bases between. The CDR3 contains 12 residues. CDR3 in DNA: TGTGCCAGCGCTAGCTCCTACAATGAGCAGTTCTTC. Translating gives CASASSYNEQFF.

The CDR3 sequence is CASSARWQTYNEQFF. CDR3 nucleotides: TGTGCCAGCAGCGCCCGGTGGCAGACCTACAATGAGCAGTTCTTC. The chain recombines TRBV7-9 with TRBJ2-1; D not resolved. Trimming removed 5 bases from V and 2 bases from J, with 13 bases in between. The CDR3 contains 15 residues. Germline loops: CDR1 SEHNR, CDR2 FQNEAQ (reference sequence).

This chain links TRBV4-3 with TRBJ2-1; possible D gene TRBD1, 5 bases. Germline V gives CDR1 LGHNA, CDR2 YSLEER. V was pared by 0 bases and J by 7 bases, with 16 bases between. CDR3 length: 16 amino acids. CDR3 region: CASSQEGQGYENEQFF. The CDR3 DNA is TGCGCCAGCAGCCAAGAAGGGCAGGGTTACGAGAATGAGCAGTTCTTC.

This clonotype occurred a few times. The chain carries TRBV7-2 and TRBJ1-6, with D maybe TRBD1 (6 bases). V was shortened by 2 bases and J by 5 bases, with 10 bases between the two germline ends. Germline V CDR1 and CDR2: SGHTA, FQGNSA. The CDR3 sequence is 15 residues long. CDR3 coding DNA: TGTGCCAGCAGCTTATGGACAGTCGATAATTCACCCCTCCACTTT. Its translation: CASSLWTVDNSPLHF.

V gene TRBV7-6 combines with J gene TRBJ2-2; maybe TRBD2 (5 bases). The germline gives CDR1 SGHVS, CDR2 FNYEAQ. Trimming stripped 4 bases from V and 6 bases from J, with 21 bases between. CDR3 length equals 17 residues. The CDR3 DNA follows: TGTGCCAGCAGCTCAGGCGGGTTAAGCGATTTTCCCGGGGAGCTGTTTTTT. As protein: CASSSGGLSDFPGELFF.

This clonotype appeared a few times. The chain carries TRBV5-1 and TRBJ2-3, with D perhaps assigned TRBD1 or TRBD2 (5 bases each). CDR1 is SGHRS and CDR2 is YFSETQ in the germline V gene. This CDR3 comprises 15 residues. Trimming pared 2 bases from V and 1 base from J, leaving 11 bases between. CDR3 DNA: TGCGCCAGCAGCTTCGGGGCTAGCCGCACAGATACGCAGTATTTT. Translation gives CASSFGASRTDTQYF.

There are a few counts of this clonotype. The genes are TRBV2 and TRBJ2-2; 9 bases map to TRBD1. The trim removed 4 bases at V and 4 bases at J, leaving 10 bases unmatched. This CDR3 contains 17 residues. Germline CDR1 SNHLY, CDR2 FYNNEI. CDR3 residues: CASSGDRDFSLTGELFF. CDR3 coding DNA: TGTGCCAGCAGTGGGGACAGGGATTTCTCACTCACCGGGGAGCTGTTTTTT.

The chain is built from TRBV5-1 and TRBJ2-7; maybe TRBD2 (6 bases). Germline V gene sequence: CDR1 SGHRS, CDR2 YFSETQ. This CDR3 is built from 15 residues. V lost 4 bases and J 3 bases, leaving 17 bases between the germline ends. In nucleotides, the CDR3 is TGCGCCAGCAGCCGAGCCGCACTAGCAAGCTACGAGCAGTACTTC. Residues: CASSRAALASYEQYF.

At least ten counts were recorded for this clonotype. The missing conserved phenylalanine or tryptophan at the end of this CDR3 makes a read error likely. The DNA is omitted, as the CDR3 cannot be located on it reliably, and the CDR3 follows TCRdb's listing. The chain employs TRBV29-1 and TRBJ2-1; the D call TRBD2 from the table was never checked on the DNA. The CDR3 is 8 amino acids long, termini counted. CDR1 is SQVTM, CDR2 ANQGSEA, per germline. The CDR3 loop reads CSVEGQLP.

A few counts support this clonotype. V is TRBV20-1 and J is TRBJ2-7, with a possible D match to TRBD2 (5 bases). The germline V gene has CDR1 DFQATT and CDR2 SNEGSKA (reference sequence). This CDR3 has 14 residues. Trimming shortened V by 3 bases and J by 0 bases, and 12 bases separated the two germline ends. The DNA for the CDR3 is TGCAGTGCTAGGCGTCTAGCAAGCTCCTACGAGCAGTACTTC. Amino acids: CSARRLASSYEQYF.

As DNA, the CDR3 is TGTGCCAGCTCTGAATGGGGGGCGCGAGGGGATACGCAGTATTTT. Translating it yields CASSEWGARGDTQYF. The chain carries TRBV6-1 and TRBJ2-3; D tentatively fits TRBD1 or TRBD2 (6 bases each). Trimming cost V 8 bases and J 6 bases, with 21 bases left between them. Germline lookup yields CDR1 MNHNS and CDR2 SASEGT. This CDR3 has 15 amino acids.

This chain connects TRBV12-3 or TRBV12-4 to TRBJ2-5; D gene ambiguous. Trimming removed 5 bases from V and 1 base from J, with 11 bases in between. The CDR3 has 14 residues. CDR3 nucleotides: TGTGCCAGCAGTCCCAGAGCAGTCCAAGAGACCCAGTACTTC. This encodes CASSPRAVQETQYF.

The gene calls are TRBV9 and TRBJ2-1; D remains ambiguous. This CDR3 contains 16 residues. The V and J ends lost 0 bases and 0 bases respectively, with 10 bases between them. Germline V gene sequence: CDR1 SGDLS, CDR2 YYNGEE. In DNA form, the CDR3 reads TGTGCCAGCAGCGTAGTTTGGCAAAGCTCCTACAATGAGCAGTTCTTC. Protein sequence: CASSVVWQSSYNEQFF.

The rearrangement links TRBV2 to TRBJ2-2; 8 bases fit TRBD1. After removal of 9 bases from V and 5 bases from J, the junction contained 8 bases not matched to a gene. Germline V gives CDR1 SNHLY, CDR2 FYNNEI. This CDR3 is built from 14 residues. CDR3: CASSGQASTGELFF. For the CDR3, the DNA is TGTGCCAGTTCGGGACAGGCATCGACCGGGGAGCTGTTTTTT. The full variable domain, in which reference TRBV2 and TRBJ2-2 provide the parts outside the CDR3, is EPEVTQTPSHQVTQMGQEVILRCVPISNHLYFYWYRQILGQKVEFLVSFYNNEISEKSEIFDDQFSVERPDGSNFTLKIRSTKLEDSAMYFCASSGQASTGELFFGEGSRLTVL.

This clonotype was observed a few times. This sequence joins TRBV27 and TRBJ1-2; D perhaps matches TRBD1 (6 bases). Germline V lookup: CDR1 MNHEY, CDR2 SMNVEV (reference sequence). CDR3 length: 17 amino acids. With 6 bases removed from V and 3 bases from J, the gap between germline ends came to 23 bases. The CDR3 region has the DNA TGTGCCAGCAGCACACACATTAGGGGGAATCTTGACTATGGCTACACCTTC. Translated, it gives CASSTHIRGNLDYGYTF.

A few counts support this clonotype. The V call is TRBV29-1, the J call TRBJ1-2; the D is unclear. Germline values: CDR1 SQVTM, CDR2 ANQGSEA. This CDR3 contains 10 residues. V gave up 6 bases and J gave up 6 bases, with 8 bases separating them. The CDR3 protein is CSVRSNGYTF. In nucleotides, the CDR3 is TGCAGCGTGCGATCCAATGGCTACACCTTC.

This clonotype was counted between two and nine times. This sequence joins TRBV11-3 and TRBJ2-1; TRBD2 matches 7 bases. Trimming removed 2 bases from V and 2 bases from J; junction bases left unmatched: 6. This CDR3 has 16 residues. Germline CDR1 reads SGHNT; CDR2 reads YENEEA. CDR3 nucleotides: TGTGCCAGCAGCTTAAGTTGGGGGGGAACCTACAATGAGCAGTTCTTC. This codes for CASSLSWGGTYNEQFF.

This clonotype was counted only a few times. This chain uses TRBV7-9 with TRBJ2-2, with TRBD1 matching 7 bases. Unmatched junction bases numbered 4, after V lost 5 bases and J lost 4 bases. In germline, CDR1 is SEHNR, CDR2 FQNEAQ (reference sequence). This CDR3 spans 14 amino acids. The CDR3 nucleotides read TGTGCCAGCAGCCAGGGGGACAGCACCGGGGAGCTGTTTTTT. Protein product: CASSQGDSTGELFF. Full variable domain (missing parts from reference TRBV7-9 and TRBJ2-2): DTGVSQNPRHKITKRGQNVTFRCDPISEHNRLYWYRQTLGQGPEFLTYFQNEAQLEKSRLLSDRFSAERPKGSFSTLEIQRTEQGDSAMYLCASSQGDSTGELFFGEGSRLTVL.

This clonotype was detected only a few times. The chain is built from TRBV7-8 and TRBJ2-7, with a tentative D call TRBD2 (5 bases). The CDR3 is 17 amino acids. Germline V gene lookup returns CDR1 SGHVS and CDR2 FQNEAQ. V lost 3 bases and J 1 base, leaving 19 bases between the germline ends. The CDR3 loop is CASSFGWESARSYEQYF. The CDR3 region has the DNA TGTGCCAGCAGCTTCGGGTGGGAGTCCGCTCGGTCCTACGAGCAGTACTTC.

The rearrangement uses TRBV20-1 and TRBJ2-3, with D unresolved. V lost 3 bases, J lost 5 bases, and 15 bases lay in between. CDR1 and CDR2 from the germline V gene are DFQATT and SNEGSKA (reference sequence). This CDR3 has 14 residues. CDR3 nucleotide sequence: TGCAGTGCTAGCGAACGGAAGGCTCAAGATACGCAGTATTTT. This encodes CSASERKAQDTQYF.

Only a few counts were recorded for this clonotype. The chain employs TRBV3-1 and TRBJ1-2, with no clear D. Trimming removed 1 base at V and 8 bases at J, with 11 bases between. Germline V gene lookup returns CDR1 LGHDT and CDR2 YNNKEL (reference sequence). The CDR3 loop spans 13 amino acids. This CDR3 is CASSQGPAAGYTF. The DNA of the CDR3 is TGTGCCAGCAGCCAAGGGCCGGCGGCGGGCTACACCTTC. The complete variable domain, with remaining parts taken from reference TRBV3-1 and TRBJ1-2, reads DTAVSQTPKYLVTQMGNDKSIKCEQNLGHDTMYWYKQDSKKFLKIMFSYNNKELIINETVPNRFSPKSPDKAHLNLHINSLELGDSAVYFCASSQGPAAGYTFGSGTRLTVV.

This clonotype has only a few counts. V is TRBV5-1 and J is TRBJ1-6; 7 positions match TRBD1. The trim removed 5 bases at V and 5 bases at J, leaving 4 bases unmatched. The CDR3 covers 14 residues. Germline CDR1 reads SGHRS; CDR2 reads YFSETQ. DNA of the CDR3: TGCGCCAGCAGACGGGGACAGAATAATTCACCCCTCCACTTT. Amino acids: CASRRGQNNSPLHF.